Listed below are T cell receptor beta chains from one sample, sequenced in a study of blood T cell repertoires in COVID-19. Some clones are missing from TCRdb's copy, which holds only in-frame ones; the method was immunoSEQ multiplex PCR. The sample shows more than 150,000 clones, 70% to 90% of them seen only once. The specimen was peripheral blood. Receptors were obtained from a man aged 60 to 69 with acute or convalescent COVID-19. Both conserved end residues are part of each CDR3. D genes are given only for firm matches.

j_call,d_call,cdr3_length,v_call,cdr3_aa
TRBJ1-2,TRBD1,14,TRBV2,CASSGQGANYGYTF
TRBJ2-7,TRBD1,16,TRBV29-1,CSVEAPGTGGRLGQYF
TRBJ2-1,-,11,TRBV19,CASSSYNEQFF
TRBJ2-4,TRBD2,17,TRBV27,CASSLFGTSLAKNIQYF
TRBJ2-3,-,16,TRBV9,CASSRPAVRGTDTQYF
TRBJ2-3,-,13,TRBV12-3/TRBV12-4,CASSPSSAATQYF
TRBJ1-4,TRBD1,13,TRBV5-1,CASRQPTGGELFF
TRBJ2-3,-,15,TRBV6-5,CASSYTGSGTDTQYF
TRBJ2-1,-,15,TRBV18,CASSSERLAYNEQFF
TRBJ1-4,TRBD1,18,TRBV4-1,CASSQGRQGRGTNEKLFF
TRBJ1-1,-,13,TRBV5-4,CASSKDINTEAFF
TRBJ1-2,TRBD1,16,TRBV28,CASTFGGTGGSSSYTF
TRBJ2-7,-,14,TRBV7-8,CASSLSSGSYEQYF
TRBJ2-7,TRBD2,14,TRBV2,CASTGLLSSSEQYF
TRBJ2-1,TRBD2,16,TRBV11-2,CASSSLTSGRAGEQFF
TRBJ2-7,-,11,TRBV30,CAWSGGVRLGF
TRBJ2-1,TRBD1,15,TRBV19,CASSSPGQGNNEQFF
TRBJ2-2,TRBD1,20,TRBV28,CASSLSDRGNKPTDTGELFF
TRBJ2-3,TRBD2,16,TRBV9,CASSVVASGNQDTQYF
TRBJ2-3,-,15,TRBV18,CASSPGAGSTDTQYF
TRBJ1-2,-,14,TRBV6-6,CASSSRGNYYGYTF
TRBJ2-7,TRBD1,14,TRBV5-1,CASSLANRGYEQYF
TRBJ1-2,-,17,TRBV7-9,CASSLEGAVGQGNFYTF
TRBJ2-2,-,18,TRBV5-1,CASSPKDSGSLNTGELFF
TRBJ2-2,TRBD1,18,TRBV28,CASSLLGTGGPNTGELFF
TRBJ1-5,-,12,TRBV3-1/TRBV3-2,CASSQNTQPQHF
TRBJ2-1,TRBD1,14,TRBV28,CASTYGTGVTEQFF
TRBJ2-6,-,18,TRBV5-4,CASSPGRGLGSGANVLTF
TRBJ1-2,-,12,TRBV6-5,CASSYQVAGDTF
TRBJ1-2,TRBD1,15,TRBV6-5,CASRTPGQTNYGYTF
TRBJ1-1,-,13,TRBV12-3/TRBV12-4,CASSLGGVGGAFF
TRBJ1-6,TRBD1,15,TRBV30,CAWMRTGAYNSPLHF
TRBJ2-1,TRBD2,16,TRBV7-2,CASSDRAGVAYNEQFF
TRBJ1-2,TRBD1,14,TRBV19,CASSVDRGKGGYTF
TRBJ2-7,TRBD2,14,TRBV7-8,CASSSIAGGYEQYF
TRBJ2-7,TRBD1,14,TRBV2,CASSPLQQGYEQYF
TRBJ2-5,-,14,TRBV2,CANRLGADRETQYF
TRBJ2-7,TRBD2,15,TRBV20-1,CSASRGVAGAYEQYF
TRBJ1-2,-,15,TRBV3-1/TRBV3-2,CASSQDLTQNYGYTF
TRBJ1-1,-,15,TRBV7-9,CASSLAGTVNTEAFF
TRBJ1-5,-,13,TRBV2,CASTWGGNQPQHF
TRBJ2-1,-,12,TRBV14,CASSQGALAGVF
TRBJ1-3,TRBD1,17,TRBV5-4,CASSLVGGRGPGNTIYF
TRBJ2-1,TRBD2,15,TRBV10-3,CAIRPTREGFNEQFF
TRBJ2-1,-,12,TRBV28,CASSLAHGEQFF
TRBJ1-2,-,15,TRBV30,CAWLRFPGGREGYTF
TRBJ2-3,TRBD2,17,TRBV3-1/TRBV3-2,CASSQDGRGRFPDTQYF
TRBJ1-2,TRBD1,13,TRBV6-5,CASSSPTGVGYTF
TRBJ1-2,-,14,TRBV14,CASSQLGGASGYTF
TRBJ1-2,-,13,TRBV5-8,CASSLATGSGYTF
TRBJ1-1,-,14,TRBV7-2,CASSLRGVNTEAFF
TRBJ2-5,TRBD2,16,TRBV27,CASSLSSGRTSETQYF
TRBJ1-4,TRBD1,15,TRBV11-3,CASRVDRGTNEKLFF